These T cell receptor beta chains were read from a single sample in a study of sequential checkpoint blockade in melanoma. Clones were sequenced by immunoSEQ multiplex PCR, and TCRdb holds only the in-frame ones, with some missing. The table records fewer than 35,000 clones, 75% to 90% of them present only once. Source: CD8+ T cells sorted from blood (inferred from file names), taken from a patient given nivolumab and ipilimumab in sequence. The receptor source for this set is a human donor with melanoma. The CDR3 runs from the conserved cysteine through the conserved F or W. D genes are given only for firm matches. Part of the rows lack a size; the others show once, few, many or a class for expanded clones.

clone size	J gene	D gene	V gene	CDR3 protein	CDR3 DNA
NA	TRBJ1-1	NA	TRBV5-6	CASSSTSEAFF	TGTGCCAGCAGCTCTACGTCTGAAGCTTTCTTT
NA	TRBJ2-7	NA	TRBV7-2	CASSLGGRDGGYEQYF	TGTGCCAGCAGCTTAGGGGGTCGAGACGGGGGCTACGAGCAGTACTTC
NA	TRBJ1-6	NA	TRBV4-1	CASSQVEGRSPLHF	TGCGCCAGCAGCCAAGTGGAGGGGCGATCACCCCTCCACTTT
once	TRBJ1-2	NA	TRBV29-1	CSVEDTVLGGRMSYGYTF	TGCAGCGTTGAAGATACGGTGCTGGGAGGACGGATGAGCTATGGCTACACCTTC
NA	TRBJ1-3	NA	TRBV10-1	CASSGSRSGNTIYF	TGCGCCAGCAGTGGAAGCCGATCTGGAAACACCATATATTTT
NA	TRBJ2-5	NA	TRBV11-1	CASSLENRETQYF	TGTGCCAGCAGCCTCGAGAACAGAGAGACCCAGTACTTC
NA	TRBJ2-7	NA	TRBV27	CASSLFPDSSYEQYF	TGTGCCAGCAGTTTATTTCCTGACAGTTCCTACGAGCAGTACTTC
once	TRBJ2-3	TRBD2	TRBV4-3	CASSQGGLAPSTDTQYF	TGCGCCAGCAGCCAGGGGGGACTAGCGCCTAGCACAGATACGCAGTATTTT
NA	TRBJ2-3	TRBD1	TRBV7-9	CASSLGTGVGDTQYF	TGTGCCAGCAGCTTGGGGACAGGGGTGGGAGATACGCAGTATTTT
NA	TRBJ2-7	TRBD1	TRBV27	CASTSGTGASDEQYF	TGTGCCAGCACCTCCGGGACAGGGGCTTCAGACGAGCAGTACTTC
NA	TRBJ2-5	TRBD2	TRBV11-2	CASSFWAGGIQETQYF	TGTGCCAGCAGCTTTTGGGCGGGGGGAATCCAAGAGACCCAGTACTTC
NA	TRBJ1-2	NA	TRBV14	CASSQDMDEGVLYGYTF	TGTGCCAGCAGCCAAGATATGGACGAGGGGGTCCTATATGGCTACACCTTC
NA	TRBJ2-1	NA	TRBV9	CASSVVVNEQFF	TGTGCCAGCAGCGTAGTAGTTAATGAGCAGTTCTTC
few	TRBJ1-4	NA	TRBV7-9	CASSLEEEKLFF	TGTGCCAGCAGCTTAGAGGAGGAAAAACTGTTTTTT
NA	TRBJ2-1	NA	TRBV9	CASSVARNEQFF	TGTGCCAGCAGCGTAGCTAGAAATGAGCAGTTCTTC
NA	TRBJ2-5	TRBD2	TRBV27	CASSSLAGGETQYF	TGTGCCAGCAGTTCATTAGCGGGAGGAGAGACCCAGTACTTC
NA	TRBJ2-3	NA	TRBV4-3	CASSQDVADTQYF	TGCGCCAGCAGCCAAGACGTCGCAGATACGCAGTATTTT
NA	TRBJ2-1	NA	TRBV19	CASSMGKHRPSYNEQFF	TGTGCCAGTAGTATGGGAAAGCACAGGCCGTCCTACAATGAGCAGTTCTTC
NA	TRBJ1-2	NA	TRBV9	CASSASRGYGYTF	TGTGCCAGCAGCGCATCAAGAGGGTATGGCTACACCTTC
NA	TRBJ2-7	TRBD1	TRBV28	CASSSAGTGGEQYF	TGTGCCAGCAGTTCAGCCGGGACAGGGGGCGAGCAGTACTTC
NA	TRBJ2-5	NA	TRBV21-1	CASSKRRTGLVQKLETQYF	TGTGCCAGCAGCAAACGAAGGACAGGTTTGGTTCAAAAGCTGGAGACCCAGTACTTC
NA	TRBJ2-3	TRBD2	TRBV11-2	CASRRASGTFTDTQYF	TGTGCCAGCAGACGAGCTAGCGGGACCTTCACAGATACGCAGTATTTT
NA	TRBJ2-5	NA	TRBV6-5	CASSYSGRGEETQYF	TGTGCCAGCAGTTACTCTGGCAGGGGGGAGGAGACCCAGTACTTC
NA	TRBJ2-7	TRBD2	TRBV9	CASSGGGTSYEQYF	TGTGCCAGCAGCGGGGGGGGGACTTCCTACGAGCAGTACTTC
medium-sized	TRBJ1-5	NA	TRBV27	CASSLSQGTQPQHF	TGTGCCAGCAGTTTATCCCAGGGTACTCAGCCCCAGCATTTT
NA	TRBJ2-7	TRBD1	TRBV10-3	CAIRLRDSLSYEQYF	TGTGCCATCAGGCTCCGGGACAGCCTTTCCTACGAGCAGTACTTC
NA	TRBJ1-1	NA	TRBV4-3	CASSQGGVYSENTEAFF	TGCGCCAGCAGCCAAGGGGGAGTTTATTCAGAGAACACTGAAGCTTTCTTT
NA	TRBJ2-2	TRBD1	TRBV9	CASSPQTGGKSGELFF	TGTGCCAGCAGCCCTCAGACAGGGGGCAAATCCGGGGAGCTGTTTTTT
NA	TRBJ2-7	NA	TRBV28	CASSSDSQNPYEQYF	TGTGCCAGCAGTTCCGACAGCCAAAACCCCTACGAGCAGTACTTC
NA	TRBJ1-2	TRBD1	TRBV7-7	CASSLGAGGSENYGYTF	TGTGCCAGCAGCTTAGGGGCAGGGGGCTCAGAGAACTATGGCTACACCTTC
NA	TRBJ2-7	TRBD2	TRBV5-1	CASSLAGGREQYF	TGCGCCAGCAGCTTGGCGGGGGGGCGCGAGCAGTACTTC
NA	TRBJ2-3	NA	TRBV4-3	CASSQDLLRLPIATDTQYF	TGCGCCAGCAGCCAAGACCTATTACGACTACCTATTGCCACAGATACGCAGTATTTT
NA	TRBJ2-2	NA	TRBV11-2	CASSLSQRPGRNGELFF	TGTGCCAGCAGCTTAAGTCAAAGGCCAGGGCGAAACGGGGAGCTGTTTTTT
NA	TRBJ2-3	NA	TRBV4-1	CASSQVLARTDTQYF	TGCGCCAGCAGCCAAGTCCTAGCGCGCACAGATACGCAGTATTTT
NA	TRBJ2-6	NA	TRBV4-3	CASSQRYFDSGANVLTF	TGCGCCAGCAGCCAAAGATACTTCGACTCTGGGGCCAACGTCCTGACTTTC
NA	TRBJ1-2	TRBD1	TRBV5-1	CASSLQGDGGGYTF	TGCGCCAGCAGCTTGCAGGGGGATGGGGGCGGCTACACCTTC
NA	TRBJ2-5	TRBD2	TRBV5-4	CASSPGLAGGETQYF	TGTGCCAGCAGCCCGGGACTAGCGGGAGGAGAGACCCAGTACTTC
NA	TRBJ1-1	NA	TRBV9	CASSRGAPTEAFF	TGTGCCAGCAGCCGGGGGGCACCAACTGAAGCTTTCTTT
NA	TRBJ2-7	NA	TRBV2	CASSPLGAGDFSYEQYF	TGTGCCAGCAGTCCCCTGGGGGCAGGGGATTTCTCCTACGAGCAGTACTTC
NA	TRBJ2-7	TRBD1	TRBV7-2	CASSLGTGAEQYF	TGTGCCAGCAGCTTAGGGACAGGGGCCGAGCAGTACTTC
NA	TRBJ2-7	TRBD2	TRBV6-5	CASSYSRTSGNYEQYF	TGTGCCAGCAGTTACTCGAGGACTAGCGGTAACTACGAGCAGTACTTC
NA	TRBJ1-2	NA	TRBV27	CASSPYLGSDYGYTF	TGTGCCAGCAGCCCGTACCTCGGGTCGGACTATGGCTACACCTTC
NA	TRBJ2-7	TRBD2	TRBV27	CASSPSSGESSYEQYF	TGTGCCAGCAGTCCCTCTAGCGGGGAGAGCTCCTACGAGCAGTACTTC
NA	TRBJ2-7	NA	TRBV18	CASQGPKTGIYEQYF	TGTGCCAGCCAAGGCCCTAAGACAGGCATCTACGAGCAGTACTTC
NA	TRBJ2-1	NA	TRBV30	CAGDGGIFYNEQFF	TGTGCCGGAGACGGCGGAATATTCTACAATGAGCAGTTCTTC
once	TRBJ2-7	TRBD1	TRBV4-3	CASSRLTGQDEQYF	TGCGCCAGCAGCCGACTGACAGGGCAGGACGAGCAGTACTTC
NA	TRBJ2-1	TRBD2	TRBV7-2	CASSLSASGTMRVMNEQFF	TGTGCCAGCAGCTTATCGGCTAGCGGGACAATGAGGGTGATGAATGAGCAGTTCTTC
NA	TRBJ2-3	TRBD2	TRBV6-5	CASSEGLAFDTQYF	TGTGCCAGCAGTGAGGGACTAGCGTTTGATACGCAGTATTTT
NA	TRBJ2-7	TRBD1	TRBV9	CASSVKDRGPYEQYF	TGTGCCAGCAGCGTAAAGGACAGGGGACCTTACGAGCAGTACTTC
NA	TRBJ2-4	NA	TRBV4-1	CASSQQEGKNIQYF	TGCGCCAGCAGCCAACAAGAGGGCAAAAACATTCAGTACTTC
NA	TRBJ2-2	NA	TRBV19	CASNRDDDANTGELFF	TGTGCCAGTAACCGGGATGACGACGCGAACACCGGGGAGCTGTTTTTT
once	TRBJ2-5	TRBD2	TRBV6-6	CASTHLGLAGEETQYF	TGTGCCAGCACACACCTGGGACTAGCGGGAGAAGAGACCCAGTACTTC